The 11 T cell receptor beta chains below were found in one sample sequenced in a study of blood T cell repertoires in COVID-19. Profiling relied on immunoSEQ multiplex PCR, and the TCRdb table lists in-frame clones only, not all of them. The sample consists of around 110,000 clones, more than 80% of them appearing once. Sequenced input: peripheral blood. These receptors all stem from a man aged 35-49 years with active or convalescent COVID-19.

The CDR3 DNA is TGTGCCATCAGTGAGTGGGGGCGGAGGACTAGCGGGAGAAACAATGAGCAGTTCTTC. Translating gives CAISEWGRRTSGRNNEQFF. V usage is TRBV10-3 and J usage is TRBJ2-1, with TRBD2 identical over 13 bases. Germline V gene data show CDR1 as ENHRY and CDR2 as SYGVKD. After removal of 1 base from V and 5 bases from J, the junction contained 11 bases not matched to a gene. The CDR3 covers 19 residues.

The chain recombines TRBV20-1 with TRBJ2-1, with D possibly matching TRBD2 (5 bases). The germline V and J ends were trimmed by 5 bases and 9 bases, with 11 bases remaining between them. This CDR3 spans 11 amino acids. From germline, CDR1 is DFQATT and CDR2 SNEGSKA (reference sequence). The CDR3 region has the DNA TGCAGTGCTTGGGAGACGGGTGAGCAGTTCTTC. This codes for CSAWETGEQFF.

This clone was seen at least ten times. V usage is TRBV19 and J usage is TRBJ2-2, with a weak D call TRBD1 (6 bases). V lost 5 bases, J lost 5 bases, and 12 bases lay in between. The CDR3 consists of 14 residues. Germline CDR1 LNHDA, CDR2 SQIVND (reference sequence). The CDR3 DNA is TGTGCCAGTAGTTTTCTGAGGGGGACCGGGGAGCTGTTTTTT. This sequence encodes CASSFLRGTGELFF.

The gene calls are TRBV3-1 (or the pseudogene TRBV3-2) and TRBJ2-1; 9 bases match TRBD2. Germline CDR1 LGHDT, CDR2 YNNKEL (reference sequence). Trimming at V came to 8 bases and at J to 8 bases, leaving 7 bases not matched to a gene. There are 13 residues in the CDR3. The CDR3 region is CASEPSGKDEQFF. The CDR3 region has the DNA TGTGCCAGCGAACCTAGCGGGAAAGATGAGCAGTTCTTC.

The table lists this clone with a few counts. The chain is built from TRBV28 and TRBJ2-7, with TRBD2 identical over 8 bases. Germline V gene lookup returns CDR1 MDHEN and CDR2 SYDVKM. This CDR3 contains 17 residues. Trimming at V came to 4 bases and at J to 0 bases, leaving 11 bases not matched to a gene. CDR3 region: CASSSPTGGWSSYEQYF. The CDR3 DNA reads TGTGCCAGCAGTTCCCCCACGGGGGGGTGGAGCTCCTACGAGCAGTACTTC.

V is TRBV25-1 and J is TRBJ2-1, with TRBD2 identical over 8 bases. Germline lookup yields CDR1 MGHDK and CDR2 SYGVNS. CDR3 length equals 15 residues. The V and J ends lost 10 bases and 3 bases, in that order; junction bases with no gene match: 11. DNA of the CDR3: TGTGCCACCGGGACTAGTGGGACCCTCTACAATGAGCAGTTCTTC. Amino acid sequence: CATGTSGTLYNEQFF.

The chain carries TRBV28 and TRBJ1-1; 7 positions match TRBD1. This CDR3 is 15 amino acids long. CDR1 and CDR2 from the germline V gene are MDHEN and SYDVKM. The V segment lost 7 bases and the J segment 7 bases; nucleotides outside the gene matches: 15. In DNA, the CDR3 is TGTGCCAGCATTCACCCGTTACTCCGGGACAGTGAAGCTTTCTTT. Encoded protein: CASIHPLLRDSEAFF.

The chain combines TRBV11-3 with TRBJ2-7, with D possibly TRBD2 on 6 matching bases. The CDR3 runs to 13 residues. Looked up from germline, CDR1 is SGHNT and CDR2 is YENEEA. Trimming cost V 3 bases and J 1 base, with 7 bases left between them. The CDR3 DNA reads TGTGCCAGCAGCTTTAGCGGTTCCTACGAGCAGTACTTC. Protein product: CASSFSGSYEQYF.

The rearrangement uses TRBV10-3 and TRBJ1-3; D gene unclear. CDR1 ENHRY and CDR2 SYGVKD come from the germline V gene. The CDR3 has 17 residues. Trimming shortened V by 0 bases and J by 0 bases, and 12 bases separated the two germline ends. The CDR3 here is CAISESRRGSSGNTIYF. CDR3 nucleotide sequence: TGTGCCATCAGTGAGTCTCGCCGGGGTTCCTCTGGAAACACCATATATTTT.

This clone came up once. The CDR3 DNA is TGTGCCTGGAGTCCCCCTGGAACACCCGGAGCACAGCCCCAGCATTTT. It codes for CAWSPPGTPGAQPQHF. This chain uses TRBV30 with TRBJ1-5; D remains unclear. Germline CDR1 is GTSNPN and CDR2 is SVGIG (reference sequence). CDR3 length: 16 residues. Between the trimmed V and J ends, which lost 2 bases and 7 bases, there was a span of 21 bases.

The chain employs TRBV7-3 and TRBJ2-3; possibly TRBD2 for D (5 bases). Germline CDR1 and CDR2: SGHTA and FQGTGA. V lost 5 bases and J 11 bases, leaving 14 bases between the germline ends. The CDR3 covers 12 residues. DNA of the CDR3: TGTGCCAGCAGCCCTGGGCTCGGGGAGCAGTATTTT. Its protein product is CASSPGLGEQYF.